The source of this T cell receptor beta chain is a study of blood T cell repertoires in COVID-19. Study information: Acute and convalescent COVID-19 samples came from the United States, Italy and Spain. PBMCs, B-cell-depleted T cells, or T cells provided the cDNA or gDNA that made up the material.

Trimming removed 0 bases from V and 4 bases from J, with 12 bases in between. Germline CDR1 and CDR2: LGHNA and YSLEER. The CDR3 contains 15 residues. Study processing details: Quantification of nucleated cells was approximated via reference gene primer amplification. Profiled with immunoSEQ multiplex PCR; TCRdb holds only in-frame clones, not every one. D and trimming come from the DNA, and the V and J calls and clone size come from that table. The profile shows 180,000 or so clones, roughly 81% of them singletons. This TCR was sampled from a man aged 40-49 years who had recovered from COVID-19. The chain employs TRBV4-3 and TRBJ1-1; D is ambiguous. The material sequenced was peripheral blood. CDR3 amino acids: CASSQDREDCTEAFF. For the CDR3, the DNA is TGCGCCAGCAGCCAAGATCGCGAGGACTGCACTGAAGCTTTCTTT.